These 19 T cell receptor beta chains originate from one sample sequenced in a study of blood T cell repertoires in COVID-19. The data were produced by immunoSEQ multiplex PCR, yet TCRdb's version contains in-frame clones alone and is incomplete. The data contain 200,000 or so clones, roughly 86% of them singletons. The specimen was peripheral blood. Receptors originate from a woman aged 60-75 years with acute or convalescent COVID-19.

This sequence joins TRBV19 and TRBJ1-5; 8 bases line up with TRBD1. Germline loops: CDR1 LNHDA, CDR2 SQIVND (reference sequence). CDR3 length: 14 amino acids. Trimming removed 7 bases from V and 11 bases from J; junction bases left unmatched: 13. CDR3 nucleotide sequence: TGTGCCAGTAAATGGACAGGGCCTTCTCCAGCCCAGCATTTT. Residues: CASKWTGPSPAQHF.

This clone appeared once. The chain combines TRBV19 with TRBJ1-5; maybe TRBD1 (6 bases). The CDR3 loop spans 14 amino acids. Germline V gives CDR1 LNHDA, CDR2 SQIVND (reference sequence). The V gene lost 4 bases and the J gene lost 11 bases, with 18 bases spanning the gap. The CDR3 DNA reads TGTGCCAGTAGTAGGGGGCTACCCGGAGGATCCCAGCATTTT. Translated, it gives CASSRGLPGGSQHF.

The chain is built from TRBV2 and TRBJ2-5; 9 bases fit TRBD1. V trimming: 2 bases; J trimming: 0 bases; junction bases outside the gene matches: 7. Germline values: CDR1 SNHLY, CDR2 FYNNEI. This CDR3 region has 17 residues. The CDR3 loop is CASSEWGQGTYQETQYF. In DNA, the CDR3 is TGTGCCAGCAGTGAATGGGGACAGGGTACCTACCAAGAGACCCAGTACTTC.

This clone was counted once. The chain has TRBV4-1 and TRBJ2-7; 11 nucleotides match TRBD2. Per germline, CDR1 MGHRA and CDR2 YSYEKL. J gave up 2 bases and V 3 bases, and 6 bases lay outside the gene matches. There are 16 residues in the CDR3. Here the CDR3 reads CASSHTSGGRPYEQYF. The CDR3 region has the DNA TGCGCCAGCAGCCACACTAGCGGGGGCCGTCCCTACGAGCAGTACTTC.

The chain employs TRBV19 and TRBJ2-1; the D is unclear. Per germline, CDR1 LNHDA and CDR2 SQIVND (reference sequence). V gave up 5 bases and J gave up 7 bases, with 9 bases separating them. The CDR3 length is 12 residues. Here the CDR3 DNA reads TGTGCCAGTAGTCCTCAACGGAATGAGCAGTTCTTC. It yields the protein CASSPQRNEQFF.

The chain joins TRBV27 to TRBJ1-2, with D perhaps TRBD1 (5 bases). CDR3 size: 13 residues. Trimming stripped 5 bases from V and 8 bases from J, with 15 bases between. The germline V gene encodes CDR1 MNHEY and CDR2 SMNVEV (reference sequence). For the CDR3, the DNA is TGTGCCAGCAGTCCCTCCCAGGGACTCGGCTACACCTTC. This translates into CASSPSQGLGYTF.

V and J are TRBV6-5 and TRBJ2-1; TRBD2 matches at 9 bases. The CDR3 length is 15 residues. Germline V lookup: CDR1 MNHEY, CDR2 SVGAGI. With V trimmed by 0 bases and J by 9 bases, 6 bases remained unmatched. The CDR3 DNA sequence: TGTGCCAGCAGTTACTCAGCGGGAGGATTTAGTGAGCAGTTCTTC. Protein product: CASSYSAGGFSEQFF.

V and J are TRBV25-1 and TRBJ2-1, with 10 bases fitting TRBD2. Germline V gene data show CDR1 as MGHDK and CDR2 as SYGVNS. The V segment lost 3 bases and the J segment 3 bases; nucleotides outside the gene matches: 5. The CDR3 runs 16 residues. In DNA form, the CDR3 reads TGTGCCAGCAGTGAGCGGACTAGCGGAGGCTACAATGAGCAGTTCTTC. This sequence encodes CASSERTSGGYNEQFF. Drawing the rest from reference TRBV25-1 and TRBJ2-1, the complete variable domain is EADIYQTPRYLVIGTGKKITLECSQTMGHDKMYWYQQDPGMELHLIHYSYGVNSTEKGDLSSESTVSRIRTEHFPLTLESARPSHTSQYLCASSERTSGGYNEQFFGPGTRLTVL.

The chain couples TRBV29-1 to TRBJ1-1; 7 positions agree with TRBD1. The CDR3 spans 12 residues. J lost 10 bases, V lost 7 bases, and 12 bases had no gene match. Germline CDR1 SQVTM, CDR2 ANQGSEA. The CDR3 coding sequence is TGCAGCGCCCAGACAGGGACGTATCGAGCTTTCTTT. This translates into CSAQTGTYRAFF.

V gene TRBV7-2 combines with J gene TRBJ2-1, with a possible D match to TRBD2 (5 bases). Trimming removed 5 bases at V and 12 bases at J, with 14 bases between. The CDR3 is 12 amino acids. Per the germline V gene, CDR1 is SGHTA and CDR2 is FQGNSA. The CDR3 nucleotides are TGTGCCAGCAGCCTACTAGATTTGACGCAGTTCTTC. Protein: CASSLLDLTQFF.

The V call is TRBV6-6, the J call TRBJ1-2, with 11 nucleotides matching TRBD1. V was pared by 2 bases and J by 4 bases, with 6 bases of the junction left unmatched. The CDR3 is made up of 16 amino acids. Germline V gives CDR1 MNHNY, CDR2 SVGAGI (reference sequence). The CDR3 here is CASSYQDRGRLYGYTF. The DNA for the CDR3 is TGTGCCAGCAGTTACCAGGACAGGGGGCGGCTCTATGGCTACACCTTC.

The V and J genes are TRBV19 and TRBJ2-3, with TRBD2 as a possible D gene (5 bases). This CDR3 spans 16 amino acids. Germline V gene lookup returns CDR1 LNHDA and CDR2 SQIVND (reference sequence). The V end was cut by 5 bases, the J end by 2 bases, with 17 bases between. Written as DNA, the CDR3 is TGTGCCAGTAGTCAAGGAGAGGGATCCCTCACAGATACGCAGTATTTT. Its protein is CASSQGEGSLTDTQYF.

The chain has TRBV5-1 and TRBJ2-7; 9 nucleotides line up with TRBD1. The CDR3 is made up of 14 amino acids. After removal of 4 bases from V and 2 bases from J, the junction contained 4 bases not matched to a gene. Germline CDR1 SGHRS, CDR2 YFSETQ. The CDR3 DNA is TGCGCCAGCAGCAGGGACAGGGTTCCCTACGAGCAGTACTTC. Residues: CASSRDRVPYEQYF.

The sample holds a few counts of this clone. The chain couples TRBV6-5 to TRBJ2-3, with 8 bases aligning to TRBD2. Trimming cost V 7 bases and J 4 bases; bases outside gene matches: 7. Germline assignment: CDR1 MNHEY and CDR2 SVGAGI. The CDR3 has 14 residues. The CDR3 protein is CASIAGGSADTQYF. The DNA for the CDR3 is TGTGCCAGCATCGCGGGGGGATCGGCAGATACGCAGTATTTT.

The chain employs TRBV29-1 and TRBJ2-1, with D unresolved. The CDR3 is 16 residues long. V lost 0 bases to trimming and J lost 3 bases, with 15 bases between them. Germline V gives CDR1 SQVTM, CDR2 ANQGSEA. CDR3 sequence: CSVEDNSKRNYNEQFF. In DNA form, the CDR3 reads TGCAGCGTTGAAGATAACAGCAAGAGAAACTACAATGAGCAGTTCTTC.

J is TRBJ1-4 and V is TRBV7-9; maybe TRBD1 (5 bases). The germline V gene encodes CDR1 SEHNR and CDR2 FQNEAQ (reference sequence). V was clipped by 4 bases and J by 3 bases, with 18 bases between them. CDR3 length: 17 amino acids. The DNA for the CDR3 is TGTGCCAGCAGCTCCATTATCTCCCAGGGTGCTAATGAAAAACTGTTTTTT. Amino acid sequence: CASSSIISQGANEKLFF. The full variable domain, in which reference TRBV7-9 and TRBJ1-4 provide the parts outside the CDR3, is DTGVSQNPRHKITKRGQNVTFRCDPISEHNRLYWYRQTLGQGPEFLTYFQNEAQLEKSRLLSDRFSAERPKGSFSTLEIQRTEQGDSAMYLCASSSIISQGANEKLFFGSGTQLSVL.

This rearrangement joins TRBV24-1 to TRBJ2-5; 9 bases are shared with TRBD2. The CDR3 is 15 residues long. V was clipped by 5 bases and J by 3 bases; unmatched bases: 6. Germline lookup yields CDR1 KGHDR and CDR2 SFDVKD. CDR3 protein: CATSVGAGGKETQYF. CDR3 coding DNA: TGTGCCACCAGTGTCGGAGCGGGAGGAAAAGAGACCCAGTACTTC.

The chain joins TRBV5-8 to TRBJ1-5; weak D call: TRBD1 (6 bases). The CDR3 runs 15 residues. Germline assignment: CDR1 SGHTS and CDR2 YDEGEE. Trimming left V 0 bases short and J 9 bases short, with 16 bases between. The CDR3 region is CASSLEQGTWGPQHF. The CDR3 nucleotides are TGTGCCAGCAGCTTGGAGCAGGGGACGTGGGGGCCCCAGCATTTT.

This clone was found a few times. This same CDR3 is encoded by further DNA sequences in the sample. V is TRBV6-5 and J is TRBJ1-1, with TRBD1 as a possible D gene (5 bases). The CDR3 length is 13 residues. V dropped 0 bases and J dropped 4 bases, with 6 bases sitting between them. The germline V gene has CDR1 MNHEY and CDR2 SVGAGI. The CDR3 loop reads CASSYSGGTEAFF. In DNA form, the CDR3 reads TGTGCCAGCAGTTACTCGGGGGGCACTGAAGCTTTCTTT.